This T cell receptor beta chain is from a study of vaccination and CD4 T cells after COVID-19. Across the whole study: The stimulus for the cells was overlapping spike peptides derived from SARS-CoV-2, HCoV-NL63, HCoV-OC43 and HCoV-229E. General observations from the study: Spike mono-reactivity was the property of 304 of 307 vaccine-specific clones in convalescent patients.

Indicated treatment: roughly 11-day PBMC culture with coronavirus spike peptide pools or control peptides (ViraFEST assay). Replacement of half the medium with fresh IL-2 medium took place on days 3 and 7. For this clonotype: Antigen: not known.

Cultured CD4+ T-cell DNA underwent Oncomine TCR Beta short-read sequencing. TCRdb reprocessed the PCR reads with MiXCR, giving one entry per CDR3 protein. The table records 20,000 to 25,000 distinct CDR3 sequences, 40% to 50% of them present only once. Germline CDR1 SGHRS, CDR2 YFSETQ. This CDR3 region has 16 residues. The ends were cut back, 0 bases at V and 10 bases at J, with 17 bases in the middle. The chain carries TRBV5-1 and TRBJ1-6; D gene uncertain. The sequences come from CD4+ T cells from blood, cultured in vitro, collected before SARS-CoV-2 vaccination. The sequence came from a human donor who received a COVID-19 vaccine. CDR3 sequence: CASSLGSRGSWSPLHF. The CDR3 nucleotides are TGCGCCAGCAGCTTGGGGTCCCGGGGATCATGGTCACCCCTCCACTTT.